The entry below describes one T cell receptor beta chain. The data derive from a study of shared clonotypes between healthy human individuals. Deep-level settings were used for running the assay. Each PCR replicate from the sorted subsets contained around 0.2 ug DNA, which is 25,000 to 30,000 T cell genomes. Assay: immunoSEQ multiplex PCR; the TCRdb copy retains only in-frame clones and omits some. The top ten clones hold roughly 1.2% of a sample with over a million clones, roughly 97% of them seen once. Germline CDR1 reads MDHEN; CDR2 reads SYDVKM. The CDR3 length is 14 residues. The V gene lost 1 base and the J gene lost 6 bases, with 10 bases spanning the gap.

The chain carries TRBV28 and TRBJ1-5; D possibly corresponds to TRBD1 (5 bases). This receptor was identified in a man aged 30-40 years in good health. Sequences were obtained from naive CD4+ T cells sorted from blood. Subset indicated: CD45RA+ positively selected. The chain's CDR3 is CASSLSLGAQPQHF. CDR3 bases: TGTGCCAGCAGTTTATCCCTTGGGGCTCAGCCCCAGCATTTT.